Following are 25 T cell receptor beta chains from one sample sequenced in a study of radiotherapy plus CTLA-4 blockade in lung cancer. Libraries were prepared by immunoSEQ multiplex PCR; TCRdb keeps only in-frame clonotypes and omits some of them. The top ten hold around 14% of the sample, which has some 15,000 clones, about 89% seen once. Material: peripheral blood, obtained from a patient treated with radiotherapy plus ipilimumab. The receptors shown here come from a human donor with non-small cell lung cancer that progressed on radiotherapy plus ipilimumab. Some clones in this sample may be carry-over from other donors' samples.

V is TRBV27 and J is TRBJ2-7; possible D gene TRBD2, 6 bases. Germline V CDR1 and CDR2: MNHEY, SMNVEV (reference sequence). This CDR3 region has 13 residues. The V end was cut by 3 bases, the J end by 1 base, with 7 bases between. The DNA of the CDR3 is TGTGCCAGCAGTTTCGGGGGATCCTACGAGCAGTACTTC. The encoded protein is CASSFGGSYEQYF.

This rearrangement joins TRBV29-1 to TRBJ2-6; 8 bases line up with TRBD2. The junction had 13 bases not matched to a gene; V was cut back by 3 bases and J by 3 bases. Germline CDR1 and CDR2: SQVTM and ANQGSEA. The CDR3 length is 18 residues. The CDR3, as DNA: TGCAGCGTTGAGACGGGGGGGCCTGGATTGAGTGGGGCCAACGTCCTGACTTTC. Protein product: CSVETGGPGLSGANVLTF. Variable domain in full (rest from reference TRBV29-1 and TRBJ2-6): SAVISQKPSRDICQRGTSLTIQCQVDSQVTMMFWYRQQPGQSLTLIATANQGSEATYESGFVIDKFPISRPNLTFSTLTVSNMSPEDSSIYLCSVETGGPGLSGANVLTFGAGSRLTVL.

This sequence joins TRBV10-2 and TRBJ2-7; the match to TRBD1 covers 8 bases. The V segment lost 7 bases and the J segment 1 base; nucleotides outside the gene matches: 9. The CDR3 consists of 15 residues. Germline V CDR1 and CDR2: WSHSY, SAAADI. CDR3 nucleotides: TGCGCCAGCACCTTTGGACAGGGACTTTCCTACGAGCAGTACTTC. Protein: CASTFGQGLSYEQYF.

This rearrangement joins TRBV10-3 to TRBJ2-1, with 9 bases fitting TRBD2. This CDR3 contains 14 residues. Germline CDR1 and CDR2: ENHRY and SYGVKD. J lost 10 bases, V lost 4 bases, and 8 bases had no gene match. CDR3 loop: CAISGASGKKEQFF. Here the CDR3 DNA reads TGTGCCATCAGTGGGGCTAGCGGGAAGAAAGAGCAGTTCTTC.

This clone has only one observation. CDR3 bases: TGTGCCATCAGTGTTGGGGAGTTGGGCCAAAACATTCAGTACTTC. Protein: CAISVGELGQNIQYF. The chain employs TRBV10-3 and TRBJ2-4; a possible D gene is TRBD2 (5 bases). This CDR3 is 15 amino acids long. Trimming removed 4 bases from V and 5 bases from J, with 15 bases in between. From germline, CDR1 is ENHRY and CDR2 SYGVKD.

The CDR3 sequence is CASSQEYGGDRDKKETQYF. In nucleotides, the CDR3 is TGCGCCAGCAGCCAAGAATATGGTGGAGACAGGGACAAAAAAGAGACCCAGTACTTC. The chain carries TRBV4-1 and TRBJ2-5, with 7 bases fitting TRBD1. Trimming took 0 bases from V and 3 from J; bases not matched to a gene: 16. Germline CDR1 and CDR2: MGHRA and YSYEKL. The CDR3 extends over 19 amino acids.

The chain uses TRBV11-2 and TRBJ2-5, with D perhaps matching TRBD1 (6 bases). Trimming left V 6 bases short and J 5 bases short, with 13 bases between. The CDR3 consists of 13 residues. Germline CDR1 is SGHAT and CDR2 is FQNNGV. The CDR3 protein is CASRRGGHETQYF. For the CDR3, the DNA is TGTGCCAGCAGGAGAGGGGGTCACGAGACCCAGTACTTC.

The chain uses TRBV19 and TRBJ1-1, with TRBD1 as a possible D gene (5 bases). This CDR3 has 13 amino acids. Looked up from germline, CDR1 is LNHDA and CDR2 is SQIVND (reference sequence). The V and J ends lost 5 bases and 4 bases respectively, with 11 bases between them. CDR3 residues: CASSWTPGTEAFF. CDR3 DNA sequence: TGTGCCAGTAGTTGGACACCTGGCACTGAAGCTTTCTTT. Filled out from reference TRBV19 and TRBJ1-1, the complete variable domain reads DGGITQSPKYLFRKEGQNVTLSCEQNLNHDAMYWYRQDPGQGLRLIYYSQIVNDFQKGDIAEGYSVSREKKESFPLTVTSAQKNPTAFYLCASSWTPGTEAFFGQGTRLTVV.

CDR3 protein: CASSKRPTGPTHTYGYTF. CDR3 sequence (DNA): TGTGCCAGCAGCAAAAGACCGACAGGGCCCACTCACACCTATGGCTACACCTTC. The rearrangement joins TRBV21-1 to TRBJ1-2; the table calls TRBD1, which could not be checked here. TRBV21-1 is flagged as a pseudogene. The CDR3 covers 18 residues.

The V and J genes are TRBV29-1 and TRBJ2-7; D remains unclear. Trimming shortened V by 6 bases and J by 3 bases, and 9 bases separated the two germline ends. This CDR3 has 11 amino acids. Germline assignment: CDR1 SQVTM and CDR2 ANQGSEA. The CDR3 spells CSVLTNYEQYF. In DNA, the CDR3 is TGCAGCGTCCTGACAAACTACGAGCAGTACTTC.

The chain carries TRBV28 and TRBJ2-7, with D possibly TRBD1 on 6 matching bases. Trimming pared 7 bases from V and 2 bases from J, leaving 15 bases between. This CDR3 contains 14 residues. Per the germline V gene, CDR1 is MDHEN and CDR2 is SYDVKM. The CDR3: CASTYRVGPYEQYF. The CDR3 coding sequence is TGTGCCAGCACTTACAGGGTAGGACCCTACGAGCAGTACTTC.

J is TRBJ1-3 and V is TRBV27, with D perhaps matching TRBD1 (5 bases). The CDR3 has 15 amino acids. Trimming cost V 1 base and J 0 bases, with 7 bases left between them. Per the germline V gene, CDR1 is MNHEY and CDR2 is SMNVEV (reference sequence). The CDR3 protein is CASSLLGDSGNTIYF. CDR3 bases: TGTGCCAGCAGTTTATTAGGGGACTCTGGAAACACCATATATTTT.

The V call is TRBV18, the J call TRBJ2-1; TRBD2 aligns across 13 bases. Germline CDR1 and CDR2: KGHSH and LQKENI. The J segment lost 9 bases and the V segment lost 3 bases, leaving 8 bases of the junction unmatched. The CDR3 is 16 residues long. DNA for the CDR3: TGTGCCAGCTCACCCCCTGGACTAGCGGGAGCGAGTGAGCAGTTCTTC. Amino acids: CASSPPGLAGASEQFF. Based on the CDR3 plus reference TRBV18 and TRBJ2-1, the full variable domain is NAGVMQNPRHLVRRRGQEARLRCSPMKGHSHVYWYRQLPEEGLKFMVYLQKENIIDESGMPKERFSAEFPKEGPSILRIQQVVRGDSAAYFCASSPPGLAGASEQFFGPGTRLTVL.

The chain combines TRBV30 with TRBJ1-2; TRBD1 aligns across 8 bases. This CDR3 comprises 13 residues. Unmatched junction bases numbered 5, after V lost 6 bases and J lost 2 bases. Germline assignment: CDR1 GTSNPN and CDR2 SVGIG (reference sequence). As DNA, the CDR3 is TGTGCCTGCCGGACAGGGCCCAACTATGGCTACACCTTC. Translated: CACRTGPNYGYTF.

The gene calls are TRBV5-4 and TRBJ2-3, with D maybe TRBD1 (6 bases). The CDR3 length is 14 residues. Between the trimmed V and J ends, which lost 3 bases and 5 bases, there was a span of 13 bases. Germline V CDR1 and CDR2: SGHNT, YYREEE (reference sequence). CDR3 region: CASSSQTGKDTQYF. The CDR3 coding sequence is TGTGCCAGCAGCTCTCAGACAGGAAAAGATACGCAGTATTTT.

Details on this clone: The same CDR3 arises from other DNA sequences in this sample as well. The chain employs TRBV7-6 and TRBJ2-2, with D possibly TRBD1 on 5 matching bases. Germline CDR1 is SGHVS and CDR2 is FNYEAQ. This CDR3 is 16 amino acids long. Deletions cut 3 bases from V and 4 bases from J, with 15 bases between. CDR3 sequence reads: CASSFSQQGGTGELFF. The CDR3 coding sequence is TGTGCCAGCAGCTTTAGTCAGCAGGGTGGCACCGGGGAGCTGTTTTTT.

The V gene is TRBV13, the J gene TRBJ2-3, with 12 bases lining up with TRBD2. The germline gives CDR1 PRHDT, CDR2 FYEKMQ (reference sequence). There are 15 residues in the CDR3. V lost 3 bases to trimming and J lost 7 bases; unmatched junction nucleotides: 5. DNA of the CDR3: TGTGCCAGCAGCTTCAGACTAGCGGGAGAAAATACGCAGTATTTT. Protein: CASSFRLAGENTQYF. The whole variable domain, filled in from reference TRBV13 and TRBJ2-3, reads AAGVIQSPRHLIKEKRETATLKCYPIPRHDTVYWYQQGPGQDPQFLISFYEKMQSDKGSIPDRFSAQQFSDYHSELNMSSLELGDSALYFCASSFRLAGENTQYFGPGTRLTVL.

This clone appeared once. The CDR3 protein is CASSLGFGGRSGNTIYF. For the CDR3, the DNA is TGTGCCAGCAGTTTGGGTTTCGGAGGGCGCTCTGGAAACACCATATATTTT. The V call is TRBV28, the J call TRBJ1-3; D unclear. V was shortened by 3 bases and J by 0 bases, with 15 bases between the two germline ends. Germline V gene sequence: CDR1 MDHEN, CDR2 SYDVKM. The CDR3 spans 17 residues.

The chain is built from TRBV5-1 and TRBJ2-3, with no clear D. Germline lookup yields CDR1 SGHRS and CDR2 YFSETQ. The CDR3 length is 15 residues. V was shortened by 0 bases and J by 6 bases, with 14 bases between the two germline ends. The CDR3 DNA is TGCGCCAGCAGCTTGGTCGCAGGCCAGCTGGATACGCAGTATTTT. Protein: CASSLVAGQLDTQYF.

The chain carries TRBV7-9 and TRBJ2-2, with TRBD1 matching over 7 bases. Germline-derived CDR1 and CDR2 are SEHNR and FQNEAQ (reference sequence). V was pared by 6 bases and J by 2 bases, with 12 bases of the junction left unmatched. The length of the CDR3 is 17 residues. CDR3 loop: CASRSNRRGTNTGELFF. In nucleotides, the CDR3 is TGTGCCAGCAGATCTAACCGCAGGGGGACAAACACCGGGGAGCTGTTTTTT.

This clone was recorded a few times. V gene TRBV6-9 combines with J gene TRBJ2-7; D is possibly TRBD2 (5 bases). V was clipped by 3 bases and J by 1 base, with 7 bases between them. Per the germline V gene, CDR1 is MNHGY and CDR2 is SVAAGI. The CDR3 is made up of 13 amino acids. In DNA form, the CDR3 reads TGTGCCAGCAGTTACGGGGAGTCCTACGAGCAGTACTTC. It translates to CASSYGESYEQYF.

J is TRBJ1-1 and V is TRBV30, with no clear D. The CDR3 has 12 amino acids. The ends were cut back, 4 bases at V and 3 bases at J, with 9 bases in the middle. Germline assignment: CDR1 GTSNPN and CDR2 SVGIG (reference sequence). The CDR3 DNA sequence: TGTGCCTGGAAAGGCAGGCACACTGAAGCTTTCTTT. It translates to CAWKGRHTEAFF.

The chain links TRBV28 to TRBJ2-5; 8 nucleotides line up with TRBD2. V trimming: 6 bases; J trimming: 6 bases; junction bases outside the gene matches: 18. CDR1 is MDHEN and CDR2 is SYDVKM in the germline V gene. This CDR3 has 17 amino acids. CDR3 bases: TGTGCCAGCAGAGGGAACCCGACGGGACTAGTAAGGAAGACCCAGTACTTC. Translating gives CASRGNPTGLVRKTQYF.

The chain carries TRBV7-9 and TRBJ2-1; D not resolved. The V gene's germline CDR1 is SEHNR and CDR2 FQNEAQ (reference sequence). V lost 1 base, J lost 8 bases, and 9 bases lay in between. This CDR3 region has 13 residues. The CDR3 here is CASSLDSRYEQFF. CDR3 coding DNA: TGTGCCAGCAGCTTAGATTCGAGATATGAGCAGTTCTTC.

About this clone: The identical CDR3 is also encoded by other nucleotide sequences in the sample. This chain connects TRBV27 to TRBJ2-7; 7 bases fit TRBD1. The junction had 5 bases not matched to a gene; V was cut back by 5 bases and J by 1 base. In germline, CDR1 is MNHEY, CDR2 SMNVEV (reference sequence). CDR3 length: 14 residues. This CDR3 is CASSRDRNSYEQYF. The CDR3 region has the DNA TGTGCCAGCAGTCGGGACAGAAATTCCTACGAGCAGTACTTC.